A selection of T cell receptor beta chains follows, all from one sample in a study of cytomegalovirus exposure and HLA in healthy donors. The table came from immunoSEQ multiplex PCR; TCRdb's copy has only in-frame clones and leaves some out. Counted here are roughly 180,000 clones, roughly 88% occurring once; the ten biggest clones make up about 1.2%. Sequenced: PBMCs. These receptors all stem from a boy between 2 and 10 years old in good health and CMV-seronegative. CDR3s include the opening cysteine and the closing phenylalanine or tryptophan. D genes are given only for firm matches. Some rows have no size entry. The others give once, few or many, or a class for an expanded clone.

TRBJ2-3 NA TRBV28 15 NA CASSLSGGLKDTQYF TGTGCCAGCAGTTTATCGGGGGGCCTCAAAGATACGCAGTATTTT
TRBJ2-2 NA TRBV19 12 NA CASSIGTGELFF TGTGCCAGTAGTATCGGCACCGGGGAGCTGTTTTTT
TRBJ2-3 few TRBV6-5 15 NA CASSYRRGNTDTQYF TGTGCCAGCAGTTACAGGCGGGGCAACACAGATACGCAGTATTTT
TRBJ2-7 NA TRBV4-2 14 NA CASSQDAHSYEQYF TGTGCCAGCAGCCAAGATGCCCACTCCTACGAGCAGTACTTC
TRBJ1-1 few TRBV27 15 NA CASSSHSTGNTEAFF TGTGCCAGCAGTTCACACTCGACAGGGAACACTGAAGCTTTCTTT
TRBJ1-2 NA TRBV6-5 14 NA CASSYSRINYGYTF TGTGCCAGCAGTTACTCGAGAATTAACTATGGCTACACCTTC
TRBJ2-7 NA TRBV5-1 15 TRBD1 CASSSLGQDYAGQYF TGCGCCAGCAGCTCCCTGGGACAGGACTACGCCGGGCAGTACTTC
TRBJ2-5 NA TRBV7-3 13 NA CASSLRPEETQYF TGTGCCAGCAGCTTAAGGCCAGAAGAGACCCAGTACTTC
TRBJ2-7 NA TRBV28 15 TRBD1 CASSLSGTGGGEQYF TGTGCCAGCAGTTTATCAGGGACAGGGGGCGGTGAGCAGTACTTC
TRBJ2-3 NA TRBV5-6 15 TRBD2 CASSIAGGPTDTQYF TGTGCCAGCAGCATAGCGGGAGGGCCAACAGATACGCAGTATTTT